This T cell receptor beta chain was documented in a study of blood T cell repertoires in COVID-19. Study background: COVID-19 samples from acute and convalescent phases originated in the United States, Italy and Spain.

The participants were between about 18 and 100 years old and came from fewer than 25 US areas. CDR3 length: 13 amino acids. CDR1 is SGDLS, CDR2 YYNGEE, per germline. V was shortened by 3 bases and J by 11 bases, with 17 bases between the two germline ends. As originally analysed: It was from reference gene primer amplification that nucleated cell counts were estimated. The table came from immunoSEQ multiplex PCR; TCRdb's copy has only in-frame clones and leaves some out. That table gives V, J and clone size, and the DNA gave D and trimming. Of under 300,000 clones listed, approximately 90% are singletons.

The chain joins TRBV9 to TRBJ1-2; D might be TRBD1 (6 bases). This receptor was taken from a woman aged 18-29 years who had recovered from COVID-19. Input material: PBMCs or T cells enriched from blood (not recorded which). This CDR3 is CASSAPLGQGYTF. The CDR3 DNA is TGTGCCAGCAGCGCTCCTCTGGGCCAGGGGTACACCTTC.